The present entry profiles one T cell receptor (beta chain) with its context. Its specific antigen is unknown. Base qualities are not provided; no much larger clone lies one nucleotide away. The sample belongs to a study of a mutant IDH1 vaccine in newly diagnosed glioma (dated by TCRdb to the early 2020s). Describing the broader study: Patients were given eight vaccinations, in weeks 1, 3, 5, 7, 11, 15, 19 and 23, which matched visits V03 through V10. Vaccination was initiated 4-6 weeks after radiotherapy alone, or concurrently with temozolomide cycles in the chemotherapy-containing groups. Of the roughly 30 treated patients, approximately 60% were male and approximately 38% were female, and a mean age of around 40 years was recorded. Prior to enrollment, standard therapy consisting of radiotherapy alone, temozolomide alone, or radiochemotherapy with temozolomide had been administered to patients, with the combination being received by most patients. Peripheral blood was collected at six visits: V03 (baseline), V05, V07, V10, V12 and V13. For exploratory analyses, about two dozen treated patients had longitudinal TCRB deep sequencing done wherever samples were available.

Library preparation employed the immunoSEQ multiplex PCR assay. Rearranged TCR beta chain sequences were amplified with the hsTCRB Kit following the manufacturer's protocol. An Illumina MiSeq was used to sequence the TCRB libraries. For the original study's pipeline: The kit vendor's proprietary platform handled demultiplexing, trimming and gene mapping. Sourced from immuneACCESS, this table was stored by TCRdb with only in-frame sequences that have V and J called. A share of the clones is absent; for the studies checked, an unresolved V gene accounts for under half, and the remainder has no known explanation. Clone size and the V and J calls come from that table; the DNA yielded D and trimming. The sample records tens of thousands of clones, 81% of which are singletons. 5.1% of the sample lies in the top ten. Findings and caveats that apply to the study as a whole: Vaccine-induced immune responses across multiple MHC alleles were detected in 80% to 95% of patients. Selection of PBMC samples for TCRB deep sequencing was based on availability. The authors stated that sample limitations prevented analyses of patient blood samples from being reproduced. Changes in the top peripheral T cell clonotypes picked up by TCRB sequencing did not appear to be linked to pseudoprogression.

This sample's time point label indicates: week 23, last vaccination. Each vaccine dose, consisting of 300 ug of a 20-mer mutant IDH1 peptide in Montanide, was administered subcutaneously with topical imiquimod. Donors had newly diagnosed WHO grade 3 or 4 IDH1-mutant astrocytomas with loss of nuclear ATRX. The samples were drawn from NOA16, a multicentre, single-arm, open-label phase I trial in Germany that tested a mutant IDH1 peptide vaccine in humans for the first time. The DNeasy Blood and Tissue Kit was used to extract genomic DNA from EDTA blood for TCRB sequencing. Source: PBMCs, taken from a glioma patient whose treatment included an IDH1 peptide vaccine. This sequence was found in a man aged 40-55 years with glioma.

In nucleotides, the sequence is TGCGCCAGCAGCCAAGTGGGGGGTCTCGCTTCACCCCTCCACTTT. This sequence encodes CASSQVGGLASPLHF. This chain joins TRBV4-3 to TRBJ1-6, and possibly TRBD1, on 5 matching bases. At the junction V is shortened by 1 base and J by 9 bases, with 13 bases in between. The germline V gene supplies CDR1 LGHNA and CDR2 YSLEER. Reading from cysteine to phenylalanine, the CDR3 counts 15 amino acids. The sequence is cut down to CDR3 DNA, 45 bases in frame from base 1.